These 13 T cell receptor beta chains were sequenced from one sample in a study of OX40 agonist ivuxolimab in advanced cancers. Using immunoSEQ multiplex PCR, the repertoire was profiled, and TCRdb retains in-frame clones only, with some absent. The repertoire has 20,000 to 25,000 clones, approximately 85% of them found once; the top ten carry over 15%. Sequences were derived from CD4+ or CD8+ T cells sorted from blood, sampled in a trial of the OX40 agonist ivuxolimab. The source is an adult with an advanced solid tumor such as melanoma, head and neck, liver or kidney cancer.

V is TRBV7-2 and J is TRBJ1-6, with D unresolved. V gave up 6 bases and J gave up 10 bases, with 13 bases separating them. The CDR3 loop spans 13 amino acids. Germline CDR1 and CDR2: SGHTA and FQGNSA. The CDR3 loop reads CASRGLSQSPLHF. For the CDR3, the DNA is TGTGCCAGCAGAGGGCTCTCCCAATCACCCCTCCACTTT.

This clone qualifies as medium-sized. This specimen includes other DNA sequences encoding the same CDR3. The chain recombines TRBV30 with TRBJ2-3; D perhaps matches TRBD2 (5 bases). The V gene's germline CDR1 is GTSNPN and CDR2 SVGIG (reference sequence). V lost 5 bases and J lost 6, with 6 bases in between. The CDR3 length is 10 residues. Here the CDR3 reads CAWGLDTQYF. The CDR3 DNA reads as TGTGCCTGGGGACTTGATACGCAGTATTTT.

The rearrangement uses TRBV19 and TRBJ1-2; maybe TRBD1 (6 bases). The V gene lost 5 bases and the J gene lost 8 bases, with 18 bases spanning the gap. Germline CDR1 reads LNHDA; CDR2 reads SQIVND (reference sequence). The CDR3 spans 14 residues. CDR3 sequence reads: CASSPRTDLRGYTF. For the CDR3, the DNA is TGTGCCAGTAGTCCACGGACAGACCTCCGGGGCTACACCTTC. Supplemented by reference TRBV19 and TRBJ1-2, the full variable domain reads DGGITQSPKYLFRKEGQNVTLSCEQNLNHDAMYWYRQDPGQGLRLIYYSQIVNDFQKGDIAEGYSVSREKKESFPLTVTSAQKNPTAFYLCASSPRTDLRGYTFGSGTRLTVV.

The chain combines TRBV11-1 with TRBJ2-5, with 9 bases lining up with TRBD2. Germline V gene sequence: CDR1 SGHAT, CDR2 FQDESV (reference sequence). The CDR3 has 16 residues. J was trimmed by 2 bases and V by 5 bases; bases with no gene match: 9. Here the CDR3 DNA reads TGTGCCAGCAGCCCAATCGGTCTAGCGGGGCAAGAGACCCAGTACTTC. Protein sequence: CASSPIGLAGQETQYF.

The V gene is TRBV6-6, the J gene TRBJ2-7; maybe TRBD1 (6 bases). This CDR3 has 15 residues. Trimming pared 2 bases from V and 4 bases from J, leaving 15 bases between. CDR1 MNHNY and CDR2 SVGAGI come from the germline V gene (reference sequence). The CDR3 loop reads CASSYRGHQGYEQYF. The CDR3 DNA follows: TGTGCCAGCAGTTACCGGGGCCACCAGGGGTACGAGCAGTACTTC.

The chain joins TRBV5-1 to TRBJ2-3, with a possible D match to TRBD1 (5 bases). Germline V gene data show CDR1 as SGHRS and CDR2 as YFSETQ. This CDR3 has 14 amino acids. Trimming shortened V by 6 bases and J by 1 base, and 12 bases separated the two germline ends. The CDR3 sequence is CASTSLGRTDTQYF. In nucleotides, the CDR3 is TGCGCCAGCACCTCCTTGGGGCGCACAGATACGCAGTATTTT.

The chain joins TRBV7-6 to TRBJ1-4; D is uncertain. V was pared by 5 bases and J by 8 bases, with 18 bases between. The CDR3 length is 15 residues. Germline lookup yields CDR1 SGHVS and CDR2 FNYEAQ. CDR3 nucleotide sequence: TGTGCCAGCAGCAAGAGAGCTTTAGTTCCCGAAAAACTGTTTTTT. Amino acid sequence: CASSKRALVPEKLFF. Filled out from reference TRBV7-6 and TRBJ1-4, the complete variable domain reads GAGVSQSPRYKVTKRGQDVALRCDPISGHVSLYWYRQALGQGPEFLTYFNYEAQQDKSGLPNDRFSAERPEGSISTLTIQRTEQRDSAMYRCASSKRALVPEKLFFGSGTQLSVL.

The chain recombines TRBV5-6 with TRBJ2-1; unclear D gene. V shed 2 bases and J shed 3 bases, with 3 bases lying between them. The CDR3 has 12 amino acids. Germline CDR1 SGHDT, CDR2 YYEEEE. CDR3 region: CASSFSYNEQFF. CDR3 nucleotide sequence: TGTGCCAGCAGCTTTAGCTACAATGAGCAGTTCTTC. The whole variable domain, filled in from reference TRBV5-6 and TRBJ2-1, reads DAGVTQSPTHLIKTRGQQVTLRCSPKSGHDTVSWYQQALGQGPQFIFQYYEEEERQRGNFPDRFSGHQFPNYSSELNVNALLLGDSALYLCASSFSYNEQFFGPGTRLTVL.

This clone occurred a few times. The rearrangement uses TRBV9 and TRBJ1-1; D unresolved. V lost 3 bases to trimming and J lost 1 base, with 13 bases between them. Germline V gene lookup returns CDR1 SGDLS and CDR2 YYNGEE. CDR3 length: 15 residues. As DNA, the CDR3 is TGTGCCAGCAGCGCAGGCGTTTTGGGGAACACTGAAGCTTTCTTT. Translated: CASSAGVLGNTEAFF.

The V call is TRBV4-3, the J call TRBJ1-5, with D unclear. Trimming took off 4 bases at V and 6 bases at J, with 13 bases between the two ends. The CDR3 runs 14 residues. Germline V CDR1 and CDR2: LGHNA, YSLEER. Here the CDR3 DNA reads TGCGCCAGCAGCCCGGGTTCGGGCGGTCAGCCCCAGCATTTT. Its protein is CASSPGSGGQPQHF.

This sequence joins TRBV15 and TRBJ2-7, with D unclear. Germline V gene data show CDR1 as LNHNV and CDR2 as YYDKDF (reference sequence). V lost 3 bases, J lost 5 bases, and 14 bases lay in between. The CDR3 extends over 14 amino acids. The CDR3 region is CATSSLDLWDEQYF. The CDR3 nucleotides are TGTGCCACCAGCAGTCTGGACCTATGGGACGAGCAGTACTTC.

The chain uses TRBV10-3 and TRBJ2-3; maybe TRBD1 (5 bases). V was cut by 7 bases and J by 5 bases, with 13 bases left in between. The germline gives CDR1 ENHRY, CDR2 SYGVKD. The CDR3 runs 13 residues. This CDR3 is CAINIGREDTQYF. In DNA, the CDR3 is TGTGCCATCAATATAGGCAGGGAAGATACGCAGTATTTT.

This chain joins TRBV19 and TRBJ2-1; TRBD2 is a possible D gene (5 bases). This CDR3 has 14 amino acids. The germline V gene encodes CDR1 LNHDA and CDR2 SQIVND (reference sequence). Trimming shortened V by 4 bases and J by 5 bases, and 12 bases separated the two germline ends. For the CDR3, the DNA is TGTGCCAGTAGTACCAGCGGCCCAAACAATGAGCAGTTCTTC. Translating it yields CASSTSGPNNEQFF.